These 18 T cell receptor beta chains were all obtained from the same sample, sequenced in a study of blood T cell repertoires in COVID-19. Clones were read by immunoSEQ multiplex PCR, and TCRdb kept only the in-frame ones, dropping some. Here the sample spans about 380,000 clones, approximately 90% being singletons. The sequencing input was PBMCs or T cells enriched from blood (not recorded which). These receptor sequences come from a woman in her late teens or twenties who had recovered from COVID-19.

The gene calls are TRBV11-2 and TRBJ2-2, with a tentative D call TRBD1 (6 bases). V gave up 5 bases and J gave up 1 base, with 11 bases separating them. Germline assignment: CDR1 SGHAT and CDR2 FQNNGV. This CDR3 is built from 15 residues. CDR3 protein: CASSPRQENTGELFF. The DNA for the CDR3 is TGTGCCAGCAGCCCCAGACAGGAGAACACCGGGGAGCTGTTTTTT. The complete variable domain, with remaining parts taken from reference TRBV11-2 and TRBJ2-2, reads EAGVAQSPRYKIIEKRQSVAFWCNPISGHATLYWYQQILGQGPKLLIQFQNNGVVDDSQLPKDRFSAERLKGVDSTLKIQPAKLEDSAVYLCASSPRQENTGELFFGEGSRLTVL.

V is TRBV11-2 and J is TRBJ1-2; 8 nucleotides line up with TRBD1. V was pared by 0 bases and J by 8 bases, with 2 bases of the junction left unmatched. This CDR3 region has 13 residues. Germline lookup yields CDR1 SGHAT and CDR2 FQNNGV. In DNA, the CDR3 is TGTGCCAGCAGCTTAGAGGACAGGGCCGGCTACACCTTC. Protein product: CASSLEDRAGYTF.

V is TRBV18 and J is TRBJ2-1; 13 bases are a match to TRBD2. Per the germline V gene, CDR1 is KGHSH and CDR2 is LQKENI. Trimming removed 3 bases from V and 5 bases from J; junction bases left unmatched: 10. The CDR3 sequence is 18 residues long. CDR3 loop: CASSPRRTSGGLHNEQFF. Here the CDR3 DNA reads TGTGCCAGCTCACCCCGTCGGACTAGCGGGGGCCTACACAATGAGCAGTTCTTC.

This chain uses TRBV7-2 with TRBJ1-1, with a weak D call TRBD1 (6 bases). The CDR3 contains 15 residues. Germline V gene data show CDR1 as SGHTA and CDR2 as FQGNSA. The V end was cut by 5 bases, the J end by 1 base, with 14 bases between. CDR3 nucleotide sequence: TGTGCCAGCAGCCTTCCGGACAGAAGGAACACTGAAGCTTTCTTT. Encoded protein: CASSLPDRRNTEAFF.

The chain couples TRBV19 to TRBJ2-7; 9 positions agree with TRBD2. Trimming took 3 bases from V and 5 from J; bases not matched to a gene: 8. This CDR3 has 15 residues. Germline V CDR1 and CDR2: LNHDA, SQIVND (reference sequence). CDR3 nucleotide sequence: TGTGCCAGTAGTATGGGGGCTAGCGGGGCCCACGAGCAGTACTTC. It encodes CASSMGASGAHEQYF.

The J gene is TRBJ1-5, the V gene TRBV7-2; D is perhaps TRBD1 (6 bases). Trimming removed 1 base at V and 2 bases at J, with 12 bases between. The CDR3 is 16 amino acids. Germline loops: CDR1 SGHTA, CDR2 FQGNSA. As DNA, the CDR3 is TGTGCCAGCAGCTTAGGAATGGCAGGGGGCAATCAGCCCCAGCATTTT. Its protein is CASSLGMAGGNQPQHF.

The J gene is TRBJ1-1, the V gene TRBV6-5; D is ambiguous. Germline CDR1 and CDR2: MNHEY and SVGAGI. V lost 6 bases to trimming and J lost 10 bases, with 15 bases between them. The CDR3 totals 12 residues. The CDR3 is CASRLGTRRAFF. The DNA for the CDR3 is TGTGCCAGCAGACTCGGCACCCGGAGAGCTTTCTTT.

The rearrangement joins TRBV24-1 to TRBJ2-1; D is undetermined. The germline CDR1 and CDR2 sequences are KGHDR and SFDVKD. This CDR3 contains 11 residues. V was clipped by 4 bases and J by 7 bases, with 4 bases between them. CDR3 in amino acids: CATSDRNEQFF. CDR3 DNA: TGTGCCACCAGTGACAGGAATGAGCAGTTCTTC.

The rearrangement uses TRBV9 and TRBJ2-7; TRBD1 aligns across 9 bases. This CDR3 has 15 amino acids. CDR1 is SGDLS, CDR2 YYNGEE, per germline. J lost 5 bases, V lost 3 bases, and 9 bases had no gene match. The CDR3 loop reads CASSGLGTGYDEQYF. CDR3 nucleotides: TGTGCCAGCAGCGGATTGGGGACAGGGTATGACGAGCAGTACTTC.

The chain uses TRBV2 and TRBJ2-3, with D possibly matching TRBD1 (6 bases). Germline CDR1 and CDR2: SNHLY and FYNNEI. Trimming left V 3 bases short and J 4 bases short, with 17 bases between. This CDR3 is 16 amino acids long. The CDR3 region has the DNA TGTGCCAGCAGTGATCTGGGCAGGGGCGCAGCAGATACGCAGTATTTT. Protein: CASSDLGRGAADTQYF.

The chain uses TRBV27 and TRBJ2-3; a weak D match, TRBD1 (5 bases). V was trimmed by 2 bases and J by 6 bases, leaving 21 bases between them. CDR3 length: 17 amino acids. Germline assignment: CDR1 MNHEY and CDR2 SMNVEV (reference sequence). The CDR3 DNA reads as TGTGCCAGCAGTTTAGCCCCAGGGTGGGGTAGCCTCGATACGCAGTATTTT. It specifies CASSLAPGWGSLDTQYF.

The chain is built from TRBV20-1 and TRBJ1-2; tentative D call: TRBD1 (5 bases). This CDR3 region has 11 residues. The germline gives CDR1 DFQATT, CDR2 SNEGSKA (reference sequence). With 5 bases removed from V and 4 bases from J, the gap between germline ends came to 8 bases. This chain's CDR3 is CSARQFYGYTF. The CDR3 nucleotides are TGCAGTGCTCGACAGTTCTATGGCTACACCTTC.

The rearrangement uses TRBV11-2 and TRBJ2-5, with 7 bases matching TRBD2. V dropped 0 bases and J dropped 6; count of bases not matched to a gene: 7. In germline, CDR1 is SGHAT, CDR2 FQNNGV. This CDR3 has 15 amino acids. CDR3 nucleotide sequence: TGTGCCAGCAGCTTAGAAGGTAGCGGGCACAAGACCCAGTACTTC. Translated: CASSLEGSGHKTQYF.

This chain uses TRBV10-3 with TRBJ2-5; 10 nucleotides align to TRBD1. Germline CDR1 and CDR2: ENHRY and SYGVKD. Losses at the gene ends were 4 bases for V and 4 bases for J; bases not matched to a gene: 0. CDR3 size: 13 residues. DNA for the CDR3: TGTGCCATCAGTGGGGACAGGGGAGAGACCCAGTACTTC. This codes for CAISGDRGETQYF.

This chain links TRBV7-9 with TRBJ1-1; TRBD1 is a possible D gene (5 bases). Per the germline V gene, CDR1 is SEHNR and CDR2 is FQNEAQ (reference sequence). CDR3 size: 14 residues. V was cut by 4 bases and J by 0 bases, with 9 bases left in between. In nucleotides, the CDR3 is TGTGCCAGCAGCTGGGAGGGGATGAACACTGAAGCTTTCTTT. Residues: CASSWEGMNTEAFF.

This chain connects TRBV7-2 to TRBJ2-7; 9 positions match TRBD1. Losses at the gene ends were 4 bases for V and 5 bases for J; bases not matched to a gene: 6. Per the germline V gene, CDR1 is SGHTA and CDR2 is FQGNSA. The CDR3 has 14 amino acids. DNA of the CDR3: TGTGCCAGCAGCTCACAGGGGGCGCTCGACGAGCAGTACTTC. Its protein is CASSSQGALDEQYF. The full variable domain, in which reference TRBV7-2 and TRBJ2-7 provide the parts outside the CDR3, is GAGVSQSPSNKVTEKGKDVELRCDPISGHTALYWYRQSLGQGLEFLIYFQGNSAPDKSGLPSDRFSAERTGGSVSTLTIQRTQQEDSAVYLCASSSQGALDEQYFGPGTRLTVT.

This chain links TRBV7-2 with TRBJ1-1; D call uncertain. The ends were cut back, 2 bases at V and 4 bases at J, with 5 bases in the middle. The germline V gene has CDR1 SGHTA and CDR2 FQGNSA. The CDR3 contains 12 residues. Written as DNA, the CDR3 is TGTGCCAGCAGCTTACTAGGCACTGAAGCTTTCTTT. Translation: CASSLLGTEAFF.

This clone was counted a few times. The chain uses TRBV2 and TRBJ1-2; the match to TRBD1 covers 10 bases. V lost 8 bases to trimming and J lost 7 bases; unmatched junction nucleotides: 10. Germline V gene sequence: CDR1 SNHLY, CDR2 FYNNEI. This CDR3 is 14 amino acids long. The CDR3 sequence is CASRDRGLLGGYTF. The CDR3 nucleotides are TGTGCCAGCCGGGACAGGGGTTTATTAGGTGGCTACACCTTC.